This T cell receptor beta chain was identified in a study of CD8 T cells in Susac syndrome. Included as multiple sclerosis controls were treatment-naive patients who had stable or active relapsing-remitting disease. Negative isolation yielded the CD8+ and CD4+ T cells, while FACS enriched the TEMRA cells. This CDR3 has 17 amino acids. Germline V gene data show CDR1 as SGHVS and CDR2 as FQNEAQ. V dropped 2 bases and J dropped 5 bases, with 20 bases sitting between them. RNA in amounts of roughly 0.5 to 1 ug was reverse transcribed with random hexamers. The authors amplified TCR beta CDR3 across 54 Vbeta and 13 Jbeta using immunoSEQ multiplex PCR. TCRdb used MiXCR to reprocess the immunoSEQ multiplex PCR reads, holding one entry per CDR3 protein. Here the sample spans some 300,000 distinct CDR3 sequences, about 88% being singletons.

The source of this sequence is a human donor with multiple sclerosis. Sequenced sample: CD8+ T cells from PBMCs. The chain carries TRBV7-8 and TRBJ2-3, with D possibly being TRBD1 (5 bases). CDR3 nucleotides: TGTGCCAGCAGCTTACCCGTAGGGATGGGGCCTCAAGATACGCAGTATTTT. Residues: CASSLPVGMGPQDTQYF.